This TCR beta chain emerged from a study of response to subunit inactivated influenza vaccine. V shed 4 bases and J shed 2 bases, with 16 bases lying between them. The CDR3 runs 15 residues. Looked up from germline, CDR1 is SGHRS and CDR2 is YFSETQ. TCRdb used MiXCR to reprocess the RT-PCR reads, holding one entry per CDR3 protein. Here the sample spans 800,000 or so distinct CDR3 sequences, 21% being singletons. The receptor was derived from a man aged 45-60 years who received an inactivated influenza vaccine. The chain recombines TRBV5-1 with TRBJ2-7; perhaps TRBD2 as D (6 bases). Sequenced here: PBMCs from blood, sampled about 5 days after vaccination. This CDR3 reads CASSPLGGTPYEQYF. DNA for the CDR3: TGCGCCAGCAGCCCCCTGGGGGGAACCCCCTACGAGCAGTACTTC.